This T cell receptor beta chain stems from a study of shared clonotypes between healthy human individuals. Between the trimmed V and J ends, which lost 0 bases and 0 bases, there was a span of 9 bases. The germline gives CDR1 SGHRS, CDR2 YFSETQ. The CDR3 is 15 residues long. The assay was immunoSEQ multiplex PCR, and TCRdb's table has in-frame clones only and misses some. In the table there are 1,500,000 or so clones, approximately 98.5% of which are singletons. The sequence came from a man younger than 45 in good health. The chain is built from TRBV5-1 and TRBJ1-2; no clear D gene. The sequencing sample was made of naive CD4+ T cells sorted from blood. The subset: CD45RA+ positively selected. CDR3 sequence (DNA): TGCGCCAGCAGCTTGGAAGGGCCAACTAACTATGGCTACACCTTC. This encodes CASSLEGPTNYGYTF.